The 30 T cell receptor beta chains presented below share a single source sample, sequenced in a study of response to subunit inactivated influenza vaccine. TCRdb called the RT-PCR reads again in MiXCR, with one record for every CDR3 protein. Of 700,000 to 800,000 distinct CDR3 sequences listed, roughly 20% are singletons. Material: PBMCs from blood, obtained less than 6 days after vaccination. Source of these receptors: a man in his fifties who received an inactivated influenza vaccine.

This clonotype was recorded a few times. The CDR3 sequence: CATGDRSYEQYF. The CDR3 nucleotides are TGCGCCACCGGGGACAGATCCTACGAGCAGTACTTC. The genes are TRBV10-2 and TRBJ2-7; TRBD1 agrees at 7 bases. Germline assignment: CDR1 WSHSY and CDR2 SAAADI. Trimming at V came to 10 bases and at J to 1 base, leaving 4 bases not matched to a gene. The CDR3 runs 12 residues.

V gene TRBV24-1 combines with J gene TRBJ2-1; maybe TRBD1 (6 bases). V was trimmed by 9 bases and J by 3 bases, leaving 14 bases between them. This CDR3 is 14 amino acids long. Germline loops: CDR1 KGHDR, CDR2 SFDVKD. As DNA, the CDR3 is TGTGCCACCGCACTGGACAGTTTCTACAATGAGCAGTTCTTC. Its protein is CATALDSFYNEQFF.

There are a few counts of this clonotype. The CDR3 DNA reads as TGTGCCACCAGTGATGGCAGAGACTATGGCTACACCTTC. Translation gives CATSDGRDYGYTF. The rearrangement uses TRBV24-1 and TRBJ1-2; no definite D call. V shed 3 bases and J shed 3 bases, with 7 bases lying between them. The germline gives CDR1 KGHDR, CDR2 SFDVKD. CDR3 length: 13 amino acids.

V usage is TRBV28 and J usage is TRBJ2-4, with 15 bases fitting TRBD2. Germline trimming cut 7 bases from V and 7 bases from J; bases unmatched to any gene: 20. This CDR3 is 20 amino acids long. The germline V gene has CDR1 MDHEN and CDR2 SYDVKM. CDR3 bases: TGTGCCAGCAAGCCAGAGATATGGACTAGCGGGGGGGCCAGTGTCAACATTCAGTACTTC. As protein: CASKPEIWTSGGASVNIQYF.

This clonotype was picked up a small number of times. V is TRBV19 and J is TRBJ2-1, with D unclear. The V end lost 1 base, the J end lost 0 bases, and 7 bases lay between the germline ends. Per germline, CDR1 LNHDA and CDR2 SQIVND (reference sequence). CDR3 length: 15 amino acids. The CDR3, as DNA: TGTGCCAGTAGTATAGGGTTGAGCTCCTACAATGAGCAGTTCTTC. Protein product: CASSIGLSSYNEQFF.

The CDR3 DNA reads TGTGCCACTAAGCCGGGACCCGACAATCAGCCCCAGCATTTT. This sequence encodes CATKPGPDNQPQHF. J is TRBJ1-5 and V is TRBV10-3; D may be TRBD1 (5 bases). This CDR3 is built from 14 residues. Germline CDR1 ENHRY, CDR2 SYGVKD. The ends were cut back, 10 bases at V and 3 bases at J, with 16 bases in the middle.

A few counts support this clonotype. CDR3 sequence reads: CAISSGQGNYGYTF. The CDR3 region has the DNA TGTGCCATCAGCTCAGGACAGGGAAACTATGGCTACACCTTC. This chain joins TRBV10-3 and TRBJ1-2; 8 bases agree with TRBD1. The germline V gene encodes CDR1 ENHRY and CDR2 SYGVKD. J was trimmed by 2 bases and V by 6 bases; bases with no gene match: 5. This CDR3 comprises 14 residues.

Only a few counts were recorded for this clonotype. The rearrangement joins TRBV12-3 or TRBV12-4 to TRBJ1-5; D call uncertain. The V gene lost 6 bases and the J gene lost 0 bases, with 9 bases spanning the gap. The CDR3 length is 14 residues. CDR3: CASRSGPSNQPQHF. CDR3 in DNA: TGTGCCAGCAGGTCGGGCCCTAGCAATCAGCCCCAGCATTTT.

The J gene is TRBJ2-5, the V gene TRBV5-1, with 10 nucleotides matching TRBD2. The trim removed 4 bases at V and 2 bases at J, leaving 5 bases unmatched. CDR3 size: 15 residues. Per the germline V gene, CDR1 is SGHRS and CDR2 is YFSETQ. This CDR3 is CASSPERGGQETQYF. The CDR3 DNA reads as TGCGCCAGCAGCCCGGAGCGGGGGGGACAAGAGACCCAGTACTTC. The entire variable domain, with the rest obtained from reference TRBV5-1 and TRBJ2-5, is as follows: KAGVTQTPRYLIKTRGQQVTLSCSPISGHRSVSWYQQTPGQGLQFLFEYFSETQRNKGNFPGRFSGRQFSNSRSEMNVSTLELGDSALYLCASSPERGGQETQYFGPGTRLLVL.

In this sample, this clonotype turned up many times. The chain joins TRBV6-1 to TRBJ2-4; TRBD1 might be the D (6 bases). V shed 5 bases and J shed 7 bases, with 18 bases lying between them. The germline CDR1 and CDR2 sequences are MNHNS and SASEGT. The CDR3 consists of 15 residues. Here the CDR3 DNA reads TGTGCCAGCAGTCAAGACAGGCTCACGGGGAACATTCAGTACTTC. Its translation is CASSQDRLTGNIQYF.

There are a few counts of this clonotype. The chain uses TRBV20-1 and TRBJ2-1, with D hard to call. The CDR3 covers 13 residues. The V gene lost 2 bases and the J gene lost 4 bases, with 9 bases spanning the gap. From germline, CDR1 is DFQATT and CDR2 SNEGSKA (reference sequence). The CDR3 DNA follows: TGCAGTGCTAGATGGGCGGAGTACAATGAGCAGTTCTTC. It encodes CSARWAEYNEQFF.

The V gene is TRBV11-2, the J gene TRBJ2-1; TRBD2 matches at 8 bases. Germline CDR1 SGHAT, CDR2 FQNNGV. V shed 5 bases, J shed 4 bases, and the junction held 13 bases outside the gene matches. The CDR3 is 17 amino acids. CDR3 region: CASSILTSGVGYNEQFF. The CDR3 nucleotides are TGTGCCAGCAGCATCCTTACTAGCGGAGTGGGGTACAATGAGCAGTTCTTC.

The table lists this clonotype with a few counts. This chain links TRBV5-1 with TRBJ2-1, with 8 positions matching TRBD1. The germline CDR1 and CDR2 sequences are SGHRS and YFSETQ. Trimming at V came to 0 bases and at J to 8 bases, leaving 7 bases not matched to a gene. The CDR3 loop spans 15 amino acids. CDR3 nucleotide sequence: TGCGCCAGCAGCTTGGAAACAGGGGGAGCATATGAGCAGTTCTTC. Encoded protein: CASSLETGGAYEQFF.

Regarding this clonotype: A single base separates this from a much larger clone, so it may be a read error. The rearrangement uses TRBV10-3 and TRBJ2-3, with D unclear. The CDR3 consists of 11 residues. In germline, CDR1 is ENHRY, CDR2 SYGVKD. V was trimmed by 2 bases and J by 5 bases, leaving 2 bases between them. The CDR3 is CAISEEDTQYF. CDR3 coding DNA: TGTGCCATCAGTGAGGAAGATACGCAGTATTTT.

J is TRBJ2-5 and V is TRBV4-3; the D gene is possibly TRBD1 (5 bases). V was shortened by 4 bases and J by 2 bases, with 8 bases between the two germline ends. Germline CDR1 is LGHNA and CDR2 is YSLEER. The CDR3 is 13 amino acids. The CDR3 bases are TGCGCCAGCAGCCCCCACAGGCAAGAGACCCAGTACTTC. It specifies CASSPHRQETQYF.

This clonotype has at least ten counts. The chain employs TRBV20-1 and TRBJ1-1; D may be TRBD1 (5 bases). Germline V gives CDR1 DFQATT, CDR2 SNEGSKA (reference sequence). The CDR3 is made up of 14 amino acids. V gave up 1 base and J gave up 3 bases, with 12 bases separating them. As DNA, the CDR3 is TGCAGTGCTAGAGCAGGGTCTGGCCACACTGAAGCTTTCTTT. Amino acids: CSARAGSGHTEAFF.

The chain combines TRBV20-1 with TRBJ1-1; TRBD1 might be the D (6 bases). Germline CDR1 reads DFQATT; CDR2 reads SNEGSKA (reference sequence). This CDR3 region has 13 residues. The V end lost 6 bases, the J end lost 0 bases, and 11 bases lay between the germline ends. The CDR3 is CSAGDTMNTEAFF. CDR3 nucleotides: TGCAGTGCGGGGGACACCATGAACACTGAAGCTTTCTTT.

The V call is TRBV9, the J call TRBJ1-2, with unresolved D. Germline V gene lookup returns CDR1 SGDLS and CDR2 YYNGEE. With 3 bases removed from V and 5 bases from J, the gap between germline ends came to 14 bases. The CDR3 loop spans 14 amino acids. The CDR3 protein is CASSDIMTNYGYTF. In DNA form, the CDR3 reads TGTGCCAGCAGCGACATAATGACAAATTATGGCTACACCTTC.

This clonotype was picked up one time. V is TRBV9 and J is TRBJ2-1; 8 bases align to TRBD1. This CDR3 has 15 amino acids. In germline, CDR1 is SGDLS, CDR2 YYNGEE. Trimming at V came to 5 bases and at J to 0 bases, leaving 4 bases not matched to a gene. CDR3 bases: TGTGCCAGCAGTGGACAGGGTAACTCCTACAATGAGCAGTTCTTC. Residues: CASSGQGNSYNEQFF.

This clonotype showed up just a few times. The gene calls are TRBV7-9 and TRBJ1-4, with a tentative D call TRBD1 (6 bases). This CDR3 region has 14 residues. Germline CDR1 SEHNR, CDR2 FQNEAQ (reference sequence). Deletions cut 4 bases from V and 4 bases from J, with 10 bases between. For the CDR3, the DNA is TGTGCCAGCAGCTCCGGGACACTTAATGAAAAACTGTTTTTT. Encoded protein: CASSSGTLNEKLFF. The entire variable domain, with the rest obtained from reference TRBV7-9 and TRBJ1-4, is as follows: DTGVSQNPRHKITKRGQNVTFRCDPISEHNRLYWYRQTLGQGPEFLTYFQNEAQLEKSRLLSDRFSAERPKGSFSTLEIQRTEQGDSAMYLCASSSGTLNEKLFFGSGTQLSVL.

At least ten counts were recorded for this clonotype. The J gene is TRBJ2-3, the V gene TRBV6-1; D possibly corresponds to TRBD2 (6 bases). The V end lost 3 bases, the J end lost 1 base, and 11 bases lay between the germline ends. The germline gives CDR1 MNHNS, CDR2 SASEGT. The CDR3 totals 15 residues. CDR3 bases: TGTGCCAGCAGTGACCCTAGCGCGGGCACAGATACGCAGTATTTT. Encoded protein: CASSDPSAGTDTQYF.

The chain couples TRBV7-2 to TRBJ1-6, with D perhaps matching TRBD1 (6 bases). Looked up from germline, CDR1 is SGHTA and CDR2 is FQGNSA. Trimming removed 5 bases from V and 3 bases from J, with 11 bases in between. The CDR3 totals 15 residues. CDR3 amino acids: CASSTQGLYNSPLHF. DNA for the CDR3: TGTGCCAGCAGCACCCAGGGGCTCTATAATTCACCCCTCCACTTT.

This clonotype came up a few times. This chain joins TRBV5-7 and TRBJ2-1; D gene unclear. TRBV5-7 carries the ORF label, with uncertain function. Trimming shortened V by 10 bases and J by 7 bases, and 18 bases separated the two germline ends. This CDR3 has 13 residues. This CDR3 reads CAGLGMTLNEQFF. CDR3 nucleotide sequence: TGTGCCGGGCTAGGTATGACCTTGAATGAGCAGTTCTTC.

The chain combines TRBV7-9 with TRBJ2-1; 11 positions match TRBD1. After removal of 2 bases from V and 8 bases from J, the junction contained 8 bases not matched to a gene. In germline, CDR1 is SEHNR, CDR2 FQNEAQ (reference sequence). The CDR3 sequence is 16 residues long. CDR3 residues: CASSLLGQGAGHEQFF. CDR3 DNA sequence: TGTGCCAGCAGCTTATTAGGACAGGGGGCAGGTCATGAGCAGTTCTTC.

The J gene is TRBJ2-1, the V gene TRBV7-2; 11 bases map to TRBD2. The CDR3 length is 16 residues. Trimming took 0 bases from V and 8 from J; bases not matched to a gene: 6. The germline CDR1 and CDR2 sequences are SGHTA and FQGNSA. CDR3 residues: CASSLASGGAGHEQFF. In nucleotides, the CDR3 is TGTGCCAGCAGCTTAGCTAGCGGGGGGGCAGGTCATGAGCAGTTCTTC. Supplemented by reference TRBV7-2 and TRBJ2-1, the full variable domain reads GAGVSQSPSNKVTEKGKDVELRCDPISGHTALYWYRQSLGQGLEFLIYFQGNSAPDKSGLPSDRFSAERTGGSVSTLTIQRTQQEDSAVYLCASSLASGGAGHEQFFGPGTRLTVL.

The chain is built from TRBV28 and TRBJ2-1, with 11 nucleotides matching TRBD2. Germline V CDR1 and CDR2: MDHEN, SYDVKM. Unmatched junction bases numbered 11, after V lost 4 bases and J lost 9 bases. The CDR3 is 16 residues long. The CDR3 loop reads CASSSPTSGSSGEQFF. In DNA, the CDR3 is TGTGCCAGCAGTTCCCCAACTAGCGGGAGTAGCGGTGAGCAGTTCTTC. Based on the CDR3 plus reference TRBV28 and TRBJ2-1, the full variable domain is DVKVTQSSRYLVKRTGEKVFLECVQDMDHENMFWYRQDPGLGLRLIYFSYDVKMKEKGDIPEGYSVSREKKERFSLILESASTNQTSMYLCASSSPTSGSSGEQFFGPGTRLTVL.

This clonotype was picked up many times. The chain recombines TRBV5-1 with TRBJ2-2, with unresolved D. Germline-derived CDR1 and CDR2 are SGHRS and YFSETQ. The CDR3 consists of 13 residues. Between the trimmed V and J ends, which lost 1 base and 5 bases, there was a span of 6 bases. In nucleotides, the CDR3 is TGCGCCAGCAGCTTGTGGGAAACCGGGGAGCTGTTTTTT. Translated, it gives CASSLWETGELFF.

The table lists this clonotype with many counts. The chain uses TRBV3-1 and TRBJ2-5; D unresolved. CDR3 length: 15 amino acids. The V and J ends lost 2 bases and 4 bases respectively, with 14 bases between them. Germline loops: CDR1 LGHDT, CDR2 YNNKEL (reference sequence). The CDR3 sequence is CASSQSTGAGETQYF. CDR3 sequence (DNA): TGTGCCAGCAGCCAATCAACGGGTGCAGGAGAGACCCAGTACTTC.

The sample holds many counts of this clonotype. The chain combines TRBV12-3 or TRBV12-4 with TRBJ1-1; D unclear. The CDR3 runs 12 residues. V shed 6 bases and J shed 4 bases, with 9 bases lying between them. The CDR3 loop is CASRRIFTEAFF. The DNA for the CDR3 is TGTGCCAGCAGACGGATCTTCACTGAAGCTTTCTTT.

This clonotype showed up many times. V is TRBV27 and J is TRBJ2-2; 12 bases map to TRBD2. The V and J ends lost 4 bases and 2 bases, in that order; junction bases with no gene match: 2. CDR3 length: 16 residues. Germline CDR1 and CDR2: MNHEY and SMNVEV (reference sequence). Written as DNA, the CDR3 is TGTGCCAGCAGTTGGACTAGCGGGACTAACACCGGGGAGCTGTTTTTT. Translation: CASSWTSGTNTGELFF.